This TCR beta chain was sequenced in a study of blood T cell repertoires in COVID-19 (dated by TCRdb to 2018 to 2021). The study in broad terms: Samples covering the acute and convalescent phases of COVID-19 were provided by collaborators in the United States, Italy and Spain. The material from the prospective study consisted of cDNA or gDNA derived from T cells, B-cell-depleted T cells, or PBMCs. The dataset comprised deeply sampled blood TCRbeta repertoires from subjects exposed to, actively infected with, or recovered from COVID-19. A freely available public database, intended as a resource for researchers studying the immune response to SARS-CoV-2, is where the repertoires were released. Samples were obtained from the ongoing ImmuneRACE study (first 160 participants) and from roughly 1,300 subjects provided by 6 global collaborators. Sample metadata almost always included a de-identified subject ID, COVID-19 status, age in years and sex. Where available, HLA class I and class II types were obtained from metadata supplied by the sample provider rather than from assay-based typing. Overall study results and their limits: The quantity of clinical and demographic metadata differed by source and by participant and was supplied without curation.

The CDR3, from cysteine to phenylalanine, totals 17 residues. The retained sequence is limited to the CDR3, 51 bases, with the frame set at the first base. Per the germline V gene (reference sequence), PRHDT is the CDR1 and FYEKMQ is the CDR2. V is reduced by 2 bases and J by 2 bases, leaving a spacing of 18 bases between them. TCRbeta CDR3 regions were amplified from genomic DNA using the immunoSEQ Assay, a bias-controlled multiplex PCR. On the study's bioinformatics: Within the assay, amplification of reference gene primers was used to estimate how many nucleated cells each sample contained. Sequence reads were collapsed and filtered to measure the absolute abundance of every unique TCRbeta CDR3 rearrangement. For each sample, productive Simpson clonality was calculated as the square root of Simpson's diversity index over productive rearrangements. TCRdb took over this immuneACCESS table, retaining in-frame rearrangements with V and J assigned. Such tables are incomplete; in checked studies, under half of the missing clones stem from an unresolved V gene, and the remainder is unexplained. The DNA gave D and trimming, while V, J and clone size come from that table. In all, the sample holds roughly 290,000 clones, and around 86% of those were seen once. Clones ranked in the top ten supply 1.7% of the sample.

On this clone: There is no known antigen for this receptor. It has no much larger one-base neighbor in the sample; base qualities were not kept.

In the prospective study, participants were about 18 to 95 years old, resided in 24 geographic areas of the United States, and were enrolled through a virtual design. To assign participants to cohorts, the prospective study relied on clinical history that participants themselves reported in a screening survey and a study questionnaire. ImmuneRACE Cohort 3 recovered participants were defined by two consecutive negative NP/OP PCR tests, healthcare professional clearance, or symptom resolution. In the prospective study, whole blood, serum and a nasopharyngeal or oropharyngeal swab were collected from each participant by mobile phlebotomists. Participants in the prospective study had the option to provide additional blood draws and questionnaires over a 2-month period. Blood samples from the prospective study were shipped frozen or at room temperature prior to DNA extraction.

Sequencing used PBMCs or T cells enriched from blood (not recorded which). The TCR was taken from a woman aged 40 to 55 who had recovered from COVID-19. The chain uses TRBV13 and TRBJ1-1; TRBD1 is a weak D gene call, 5 bases matching. The CDR3 corresponds to CASSLNLDPGGNTEAFF. The nucleotides are TGTGCCAGCAGCTTAAATTTGGACCCCGGGGGAAACACTGAAGCTTTCTTT.